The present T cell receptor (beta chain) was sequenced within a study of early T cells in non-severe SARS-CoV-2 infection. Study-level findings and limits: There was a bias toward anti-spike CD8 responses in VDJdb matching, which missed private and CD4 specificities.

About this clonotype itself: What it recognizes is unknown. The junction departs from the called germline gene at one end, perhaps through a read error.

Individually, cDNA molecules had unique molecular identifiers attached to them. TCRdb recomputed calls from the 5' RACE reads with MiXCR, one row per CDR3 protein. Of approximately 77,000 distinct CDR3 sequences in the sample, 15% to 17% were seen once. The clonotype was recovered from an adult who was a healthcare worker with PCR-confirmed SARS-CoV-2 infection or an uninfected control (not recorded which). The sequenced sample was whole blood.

CDR3 sequence: CSVGDRTLRGF. CDR3 nucleotides: TGCAGCGTTGGGGACAGGACCCTTCGGGGCTTC. The chain recombines TRBV29-1 with TRBJ2-1; TRBD1 agrees at 8 bases. The CDR3 length is 11 residues. Per the germline V gene, CDR1 is SQVTM and CDR2 is ANQGSEA.